The sequence of this T cell receptor (beta chain) was determined in a study of blood T cell repertoires in COVID-19. Study summary: The United States, Italy and Spain were the sources of the acute and convalescent COVID-19 samples. From T cells, B-cell-depleted T cells, or PBMCs came the material, which was cDNA or gDNA.

The CDR3 spans 11 residues. CDR1 GTSNPN and CDR2 SVGIG come from the germline V gene (reference sequence). V dropped 8 bases and J dropped 6 bases, with 13 bases sitting between them. Original processing notes: Researchers report that nucleated cell counts were estimated from reference gene primer amplification. Using immunoSEQ multiplex PCR, the repertoire was profiled, and TCRdb retains in-frame clones only, with some absent. The V and J calls and clone size are taken from that table; D and trimming were inferred from the DNA. Of approximately 140,000 clones listed, 84% were seen once; the top ten hold roughly 8.7%. In Seattle, patients joined the study during active infection and were tracked longitudinally.

This TCR derives from a man in his thirties or forties with COVID-19, enrolled during active disease. Sequencing was carried out using peripheral blood. The chain recombines TRBV30 with TRBJ1-1, with D maybe TRBD1 (5 bases). The CDR3 loop reads CAPSTGAEAFF. The CDR3 bases are TGTGCCCCATCCACAGGCGCTGAAGCTTTCTTT.